This TCR beta chain was identified in a study of cytomegalovirus exposure and HLA in healthy donors. The study, taken as a whole, reports: The classifier reportedly diagnosed cytomegalovirus status with high sensitivity and specificity. According to an earlier analysis, most TCR beta V segments yielded productive rearrangements about 90% or about 30% of the time.

Healthy bone marrow donors made up the cohort. The PCR was carried out with 60 Vbeta primers and 13 Jbeta primers. As processed by the authors: Roughly 80 million unique TCR beta chains, around 10 million of them shared, were counted by a later analysis. Assay used: immunoSEQ multiplex PCR; TCRdb lists only in-frame clones, some missing. From that table come the V and J calls and clone size; the DNA was used to work out D and trimming. The data show about 73,000 clones, with over 60% seen just once and 1.1% held by the top ten. The CDR3 has 13 amino acids. Trimming at V came to 5 bases and at J to 4 bases, leaving 4 bases not matched to a gene. CDR1 and CDR2 from the germline V gene are MNHNS and SASEGT. Comments on this clone: What it binds is not known.

Material: PBMCs. The rearrangement links TRBV6-1 to TRBJ1-2; 7 bases map to TRBD1. The receptor's source is a male donor in good health and CMV-seronegative. The CDR3 here is CASSWDRTYGYTF. The CDR3 region has the DNA TGTGCCAGCAGTTGGGACAGAACCTATGGCTACACCTTC.